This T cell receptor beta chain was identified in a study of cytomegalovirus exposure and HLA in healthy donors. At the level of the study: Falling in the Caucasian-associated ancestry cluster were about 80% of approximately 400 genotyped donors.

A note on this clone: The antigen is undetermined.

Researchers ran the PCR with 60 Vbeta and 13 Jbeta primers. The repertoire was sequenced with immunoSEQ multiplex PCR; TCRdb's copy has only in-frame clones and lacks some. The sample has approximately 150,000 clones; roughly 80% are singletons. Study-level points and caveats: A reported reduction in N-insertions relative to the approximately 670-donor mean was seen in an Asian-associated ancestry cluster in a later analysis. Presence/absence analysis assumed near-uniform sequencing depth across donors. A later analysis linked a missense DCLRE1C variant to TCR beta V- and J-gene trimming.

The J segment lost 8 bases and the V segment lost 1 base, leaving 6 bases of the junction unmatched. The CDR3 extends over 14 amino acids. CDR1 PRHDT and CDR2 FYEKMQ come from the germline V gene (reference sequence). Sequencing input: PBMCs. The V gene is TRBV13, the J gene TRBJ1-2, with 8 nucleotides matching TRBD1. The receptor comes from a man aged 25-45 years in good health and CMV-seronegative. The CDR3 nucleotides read TGTGCCAGCAGCTTAGCAGGGGGCGGCGGAGGCTACACCTTC. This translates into CASSLAGGGGGYTF.